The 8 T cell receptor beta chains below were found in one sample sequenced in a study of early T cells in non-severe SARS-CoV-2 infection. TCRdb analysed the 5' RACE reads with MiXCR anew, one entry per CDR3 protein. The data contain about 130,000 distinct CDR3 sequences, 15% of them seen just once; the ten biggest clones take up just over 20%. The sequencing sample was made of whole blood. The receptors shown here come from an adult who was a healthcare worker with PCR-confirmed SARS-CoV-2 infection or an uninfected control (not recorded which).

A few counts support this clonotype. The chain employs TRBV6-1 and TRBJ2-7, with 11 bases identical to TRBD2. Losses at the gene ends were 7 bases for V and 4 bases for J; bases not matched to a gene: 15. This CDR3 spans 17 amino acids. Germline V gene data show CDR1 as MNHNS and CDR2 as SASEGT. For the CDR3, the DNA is TGTGCCAGCATGGGGGGACTAGCGGTCGCGTCCTCGTACGAGCAGTACTTC. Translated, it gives CASMGGLAVASSYEQYF.

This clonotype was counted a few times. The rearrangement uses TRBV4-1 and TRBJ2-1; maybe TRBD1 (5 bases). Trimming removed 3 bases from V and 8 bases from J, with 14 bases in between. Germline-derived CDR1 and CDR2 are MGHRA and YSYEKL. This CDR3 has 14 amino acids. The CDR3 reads CASSHLTRVDEQFF. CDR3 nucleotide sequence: TGCGCCAGCAGCCACCTGACCAGGGTCGATGAGCAGTTCTTC.

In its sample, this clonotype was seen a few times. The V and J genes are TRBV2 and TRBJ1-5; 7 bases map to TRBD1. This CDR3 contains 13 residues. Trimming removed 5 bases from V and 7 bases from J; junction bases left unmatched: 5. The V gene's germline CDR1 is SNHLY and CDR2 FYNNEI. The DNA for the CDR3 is TGTGCCAGCAGTACAGACAGGGAACAGCCCCAGCATTTT. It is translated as CASSTDREQPQHF.

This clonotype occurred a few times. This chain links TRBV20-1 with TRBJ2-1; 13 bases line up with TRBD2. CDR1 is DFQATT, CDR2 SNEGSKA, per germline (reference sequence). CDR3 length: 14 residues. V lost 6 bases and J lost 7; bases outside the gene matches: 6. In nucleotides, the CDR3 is TGCAGTGCAGCCGGGACTAGCGGGGTGAATGAGCAGTTCTTC. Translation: CSAAGTSGVNEQFF.

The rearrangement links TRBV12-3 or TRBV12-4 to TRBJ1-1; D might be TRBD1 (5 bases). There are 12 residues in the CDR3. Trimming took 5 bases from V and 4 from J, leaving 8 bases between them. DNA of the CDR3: TGTGCCAGCAGTATAGACAGCACTGAAGCTTTCTTT. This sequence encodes CASSIDSTEAFF.

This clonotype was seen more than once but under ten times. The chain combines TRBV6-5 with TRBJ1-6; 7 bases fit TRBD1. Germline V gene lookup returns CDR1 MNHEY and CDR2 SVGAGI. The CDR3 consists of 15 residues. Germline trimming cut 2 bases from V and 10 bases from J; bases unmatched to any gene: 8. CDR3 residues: CASSYGQALGSPLHF. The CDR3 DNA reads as TGTGCCAGCAGTTACGGACAGGCCTTGGGGTCACCCCTCCACTTT.

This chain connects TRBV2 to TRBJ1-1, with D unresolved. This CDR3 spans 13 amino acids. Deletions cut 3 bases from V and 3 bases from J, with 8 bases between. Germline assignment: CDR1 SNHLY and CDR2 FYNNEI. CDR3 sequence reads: CASSEERHTEAFF. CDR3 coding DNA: TGTGCCAGCAGTGAGGAGCGACACACTGAAGCTTTCTTT.

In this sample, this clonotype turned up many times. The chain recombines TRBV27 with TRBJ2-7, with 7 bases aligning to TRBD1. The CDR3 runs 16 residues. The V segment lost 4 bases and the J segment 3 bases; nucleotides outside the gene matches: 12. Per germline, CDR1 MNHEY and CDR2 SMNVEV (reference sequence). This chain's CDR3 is CASSSTEDRRLYEQYF. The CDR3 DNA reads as TGTGCCAGCAGTTCCACCGAGGACAGGAGGCTCTACGAGCAGTACTTC.